This TCR beta chain was found in a study of T cell repertoires in cytomegalovirus infection. Study-wide points: The ex vivo response showed dominance by HLA-C-restricted CMV-specific TCR beta clonotypes.

TCRdb passed the reads through MiXCR, listing each CDR3 protein once. The sample shows approximately 490,000 distinct CDR3 sequences, around 11% of them seen only once. This CDR3 contains 16 residues. V was trimmed by 4 bases and J by 0 bases, leaving 13 bases between them. Per germline, CDR1 MNHEY and CDR2 SVGEGT. This clonotype was detected many times. Its antigen is unknown. The source is a human donor in good health (CMV status not recorded). Some clones in this sample may be carry-over from other donors' samples. The rearrangement joins TRBV6-2 or TRBV6-3 to TRBJ1-5, with D perhaps matching TRBD1 (5 bases). The sequencing input was PBMCs. CDR3 nucleotides: TGTGCCAGCAGTTCCAACAGGAGATTTAGCAATCAGCCCCAGCATTTT. The encoded protein is CASSSNRRFSNQPQHF.